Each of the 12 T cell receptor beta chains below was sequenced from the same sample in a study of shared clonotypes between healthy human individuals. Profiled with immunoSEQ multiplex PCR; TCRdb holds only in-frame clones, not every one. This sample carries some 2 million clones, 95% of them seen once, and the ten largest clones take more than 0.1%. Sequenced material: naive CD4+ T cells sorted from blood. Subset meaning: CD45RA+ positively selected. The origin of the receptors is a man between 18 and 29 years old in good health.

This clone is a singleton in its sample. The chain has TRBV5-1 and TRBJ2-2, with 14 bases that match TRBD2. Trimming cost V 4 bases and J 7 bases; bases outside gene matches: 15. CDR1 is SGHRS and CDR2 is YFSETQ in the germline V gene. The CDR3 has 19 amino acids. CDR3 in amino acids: CASSTAGTSGRGSVGELFF. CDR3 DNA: TGCGCCAGCAGCACGGCCGGGACTAGCGGGAGAGGGAGCGTCGGGGAGCTGTTTTTT.

CDR3 coding DNA: TGCGCCAGCAGTGAGTCGGCAGGCTCCATCTATGGCTACACCTTC. This sequence encodes CASSESAGSIYGYTF. The V call is TRBV10-1, the J call TRBJ1-2; D unclear. V was shortened by 0 bases and J by 4 bases, with 12 bases between the two germline ends. This CDR3 contains 15 residues. CDR1 and CDR2 from the germline V gene are WNHNN and SYGVQD (reference sequence).

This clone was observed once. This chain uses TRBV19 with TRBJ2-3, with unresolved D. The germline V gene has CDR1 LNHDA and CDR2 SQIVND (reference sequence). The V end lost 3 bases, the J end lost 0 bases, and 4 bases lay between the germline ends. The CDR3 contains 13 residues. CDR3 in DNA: TGTGCCAGTAGTATGGCAAGCACAGATACGCAGTATTTT. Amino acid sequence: CASSMASTDTQYF. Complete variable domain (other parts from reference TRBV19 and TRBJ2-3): DGGITQSPKYLFRKEGQNVTLSCEQNLNHDAMYWYRQDPGQGLRLIYYSQIVNDFQKGDIAEGYSVSREKKESFPLTVTSAQKNPTAFYLCASSMASTDTQYFGPGTRLTVL.

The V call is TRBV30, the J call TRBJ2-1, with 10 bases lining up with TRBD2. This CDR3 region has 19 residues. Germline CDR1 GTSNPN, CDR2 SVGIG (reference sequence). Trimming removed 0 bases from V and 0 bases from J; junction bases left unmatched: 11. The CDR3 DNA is TGTGCCTGGAGTGTAGGACTAGCGGCATACCTTACCTCCTACAATGAGCAGTTCTTC. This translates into CAWSVGLAAYLTSYNEQFF.

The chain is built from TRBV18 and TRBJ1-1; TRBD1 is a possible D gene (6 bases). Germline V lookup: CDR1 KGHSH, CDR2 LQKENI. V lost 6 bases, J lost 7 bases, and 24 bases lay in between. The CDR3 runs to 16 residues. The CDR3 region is CASSPNREGPKGEAFF. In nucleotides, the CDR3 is TGTGCCAGCTCGCCCAACAGGGAAGGACCGAAGGGTGAAGCTTTCTTT.

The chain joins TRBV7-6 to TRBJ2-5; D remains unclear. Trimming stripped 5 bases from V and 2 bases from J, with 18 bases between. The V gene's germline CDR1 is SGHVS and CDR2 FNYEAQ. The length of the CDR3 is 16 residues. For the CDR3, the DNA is TGTGCCAGCAGCCAGGCGGCAACAGCAGTACAAGAGACCCAGTACTTC. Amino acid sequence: CASSQAATAVQETQYF.

As DNA, the CDR3 is TGTGCCAGCTCCCGCTTAGGGGGCCAACAATTCTACAATGAGCAGTTCTTC. Amino acid sequence: CASSRLGGQQFYNEQFF. The chain uses TRBV18 and TRBJ2-1; 7 bases map to TRBD1. Germline CDR1 is KGHSH and CDR2 is LQKENI. The CDR3 has 17 residues. The ends lost 6 bases at V and 3 bases at J; junction bases unmatched: 14.

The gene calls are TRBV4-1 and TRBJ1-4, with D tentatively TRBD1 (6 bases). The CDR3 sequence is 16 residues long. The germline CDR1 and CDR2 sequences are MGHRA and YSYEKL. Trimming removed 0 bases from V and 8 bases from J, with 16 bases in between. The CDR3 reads CASSQDKPGQGEKLFF. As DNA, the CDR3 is TGCGCCAGCAGCCAAGATAAGCCGGGGCAGGGGGAAAAACTGTTTTTT.

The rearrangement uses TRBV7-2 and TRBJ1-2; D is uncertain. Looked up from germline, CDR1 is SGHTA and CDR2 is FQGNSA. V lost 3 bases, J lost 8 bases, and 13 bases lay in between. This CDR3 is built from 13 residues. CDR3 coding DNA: TGTGCCAGCAGCTTGTGGGAGGGAGAGGGCTACACCTTC. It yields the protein CASSLWEGEGYTF.

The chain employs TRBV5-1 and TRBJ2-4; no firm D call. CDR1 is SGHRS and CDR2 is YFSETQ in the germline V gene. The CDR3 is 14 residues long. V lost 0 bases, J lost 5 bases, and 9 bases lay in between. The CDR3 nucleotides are TGCGCCAGCAGCTTGGCGGGCAATGAAAACATTCAGTACTTC. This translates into CASSLAGNENIQYF. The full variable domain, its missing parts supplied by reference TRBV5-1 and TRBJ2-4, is KAGVTQTPRYLIKTRGQQVTLSCSPISGHRSVSWYQQTPGQGLQFLFEYFSETQRNKGNFPGRFSGRQFSNSRSEMNVSTLELGDSALYLCASSLAGNENIQYFGAGTRLSVL.

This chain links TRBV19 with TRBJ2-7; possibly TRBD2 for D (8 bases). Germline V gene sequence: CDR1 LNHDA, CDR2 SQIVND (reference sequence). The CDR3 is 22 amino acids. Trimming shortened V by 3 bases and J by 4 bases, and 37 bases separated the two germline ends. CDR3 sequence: CASSIPSQGVGGRILRGYEQYF. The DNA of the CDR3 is TGTGCCAGTAGTATTCCGAGTCAGGGGGTCGGCGGGAGGATCCTTCGGGGTTACGAGCAGTACTTC.

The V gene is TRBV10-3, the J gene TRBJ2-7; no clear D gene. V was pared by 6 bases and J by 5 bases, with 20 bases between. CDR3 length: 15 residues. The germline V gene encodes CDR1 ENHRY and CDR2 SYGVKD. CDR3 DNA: TGTGCCATCAGACCCACACTGGTCTTGGGTGACGAGCAGTACTTC. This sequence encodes CAIRPTLVLGDEQYF.